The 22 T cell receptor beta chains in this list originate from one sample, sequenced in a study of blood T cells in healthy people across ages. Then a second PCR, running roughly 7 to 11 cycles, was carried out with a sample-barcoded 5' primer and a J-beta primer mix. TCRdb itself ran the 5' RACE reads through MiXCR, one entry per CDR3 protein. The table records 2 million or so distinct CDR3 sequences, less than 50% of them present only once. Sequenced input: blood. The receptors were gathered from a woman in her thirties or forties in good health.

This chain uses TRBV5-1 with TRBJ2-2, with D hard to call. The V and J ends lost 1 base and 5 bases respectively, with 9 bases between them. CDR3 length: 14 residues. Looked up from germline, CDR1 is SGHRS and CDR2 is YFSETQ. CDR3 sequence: CASSLIRATGELFF. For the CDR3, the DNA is TGCGCCAGCAGCTTGATTAGGGCTACCGGGGAGCTGTTTTTT.

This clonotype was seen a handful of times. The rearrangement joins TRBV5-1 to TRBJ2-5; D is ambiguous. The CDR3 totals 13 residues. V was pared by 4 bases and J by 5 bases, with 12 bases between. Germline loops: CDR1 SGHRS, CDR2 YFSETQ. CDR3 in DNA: TGCGCCAGCAGCGTGAAACTCCGTGAGACCCAGTACTTC. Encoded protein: CASSVKLRETQYF.

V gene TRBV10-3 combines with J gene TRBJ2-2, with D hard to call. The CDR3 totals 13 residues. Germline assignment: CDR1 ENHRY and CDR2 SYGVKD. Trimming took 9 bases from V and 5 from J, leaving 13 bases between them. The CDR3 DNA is TGTGCCATATCGAGGATGGGGACCGGGGAGCTGTTTTTT. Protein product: CAISRMGTGELFF.

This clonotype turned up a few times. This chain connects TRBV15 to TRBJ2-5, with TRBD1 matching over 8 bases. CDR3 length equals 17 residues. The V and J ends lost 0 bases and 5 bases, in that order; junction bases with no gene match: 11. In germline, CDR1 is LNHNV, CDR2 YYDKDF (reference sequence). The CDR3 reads CATSRDSRQGPYETQYF. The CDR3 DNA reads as TGTGCCACCAGCAGAGACTCGCGACAGGGGCCCTATGAGACCCAGTACTTC.

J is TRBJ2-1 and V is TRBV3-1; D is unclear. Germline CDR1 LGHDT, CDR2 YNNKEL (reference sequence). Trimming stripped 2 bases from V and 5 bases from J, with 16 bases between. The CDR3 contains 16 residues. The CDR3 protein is CASSQITAAVHNEQFF. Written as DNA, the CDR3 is TGTGCCAGCAGCCAAATAACTGCCGCCGTACACAATGAGCAGTTCTTC.

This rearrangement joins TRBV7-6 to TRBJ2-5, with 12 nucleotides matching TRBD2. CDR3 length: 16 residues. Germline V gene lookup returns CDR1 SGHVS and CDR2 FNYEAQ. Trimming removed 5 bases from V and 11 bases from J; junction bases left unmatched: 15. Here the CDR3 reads CASSGRTSGAYNEQYF. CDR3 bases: TGTGCCAGCAGCGGAAGGACTAGCGGGGCGTACAATGAGCAGTACTTC.

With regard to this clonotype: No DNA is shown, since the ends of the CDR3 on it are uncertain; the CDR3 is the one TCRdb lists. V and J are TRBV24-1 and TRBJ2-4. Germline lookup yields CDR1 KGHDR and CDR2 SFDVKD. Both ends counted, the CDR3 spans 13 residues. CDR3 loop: CATSDLAVETQYF.

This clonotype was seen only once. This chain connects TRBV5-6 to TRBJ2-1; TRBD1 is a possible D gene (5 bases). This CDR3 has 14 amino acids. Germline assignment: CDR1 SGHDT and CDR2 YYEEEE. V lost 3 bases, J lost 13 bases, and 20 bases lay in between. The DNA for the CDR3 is TGTGCCAGCAGCTCGCCGACAGTAATAGAGACCCAGTTCTTC. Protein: CASSSPTVIETQFF.

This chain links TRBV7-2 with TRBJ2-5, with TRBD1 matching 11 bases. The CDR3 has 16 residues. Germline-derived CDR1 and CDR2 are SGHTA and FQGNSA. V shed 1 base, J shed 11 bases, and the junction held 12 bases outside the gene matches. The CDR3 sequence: CASSLGGQGADEEQYF. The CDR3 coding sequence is TGTGCCAGCAGCTTAGGAGGACAGGGGGCAGACGAGGAGCAGTACTTC.

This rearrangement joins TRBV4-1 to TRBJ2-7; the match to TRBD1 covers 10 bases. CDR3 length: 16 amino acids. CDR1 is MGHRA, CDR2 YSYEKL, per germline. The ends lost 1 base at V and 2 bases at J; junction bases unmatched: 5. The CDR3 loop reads CASSQVGTGVTYEQYF. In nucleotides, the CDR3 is TGCGCCAGCAGCCAAGTGGGGACAGGGGTAACCTACGAGCAGTACTTC.

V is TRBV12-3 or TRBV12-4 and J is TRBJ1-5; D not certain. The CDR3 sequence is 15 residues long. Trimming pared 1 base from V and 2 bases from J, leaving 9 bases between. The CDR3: CASSLGVPGNQPQHF. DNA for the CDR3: TGTGCCAGCAGTTTAGGGGTTCCGGGCAATCAGCCCCAGCATTTT.

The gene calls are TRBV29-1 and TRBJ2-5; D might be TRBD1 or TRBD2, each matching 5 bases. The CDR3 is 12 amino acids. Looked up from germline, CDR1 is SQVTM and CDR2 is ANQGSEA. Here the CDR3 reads CSATGLKETQYF. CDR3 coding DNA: TGCAGTGCTACAGGACTGAAAGAGACCCAGTACTTC.

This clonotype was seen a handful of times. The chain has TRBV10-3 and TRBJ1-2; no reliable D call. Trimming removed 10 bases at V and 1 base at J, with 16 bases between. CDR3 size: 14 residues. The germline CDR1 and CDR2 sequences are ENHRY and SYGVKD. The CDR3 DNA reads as TGTGCCAGCTTTGAAGGGAGCTTTAACTATGGCTACACCTTC. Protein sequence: CASFEGSFNYGYTF.

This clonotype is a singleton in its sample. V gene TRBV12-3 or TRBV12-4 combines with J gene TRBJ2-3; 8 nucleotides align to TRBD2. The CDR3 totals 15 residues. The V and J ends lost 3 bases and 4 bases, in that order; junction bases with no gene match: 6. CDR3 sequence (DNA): TGTGCCAGCAGTTTTTTTAGCGGGGCGGCAGATACGCAGTATTTT. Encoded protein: CASSFFSGAADTQYF.

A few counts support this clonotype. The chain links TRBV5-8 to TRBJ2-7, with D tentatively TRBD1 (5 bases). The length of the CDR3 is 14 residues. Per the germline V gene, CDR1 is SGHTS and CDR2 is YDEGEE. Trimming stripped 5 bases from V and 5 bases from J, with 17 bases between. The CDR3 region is CASRAPGFLDEQYF. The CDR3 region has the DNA TGTGCCAGCAGGGCGCCAGGGTTTTTAGACGAGCAGTACTTC.

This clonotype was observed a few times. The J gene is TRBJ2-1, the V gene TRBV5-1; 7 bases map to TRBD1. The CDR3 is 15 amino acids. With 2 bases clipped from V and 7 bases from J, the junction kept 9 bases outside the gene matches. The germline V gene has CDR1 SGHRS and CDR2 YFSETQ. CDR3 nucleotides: TGCGCCAGCAGCTTCTTCCCCGGGACAGAGAATGAGCAGTTCTTC. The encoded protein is CASSFFPGTENEQFF.

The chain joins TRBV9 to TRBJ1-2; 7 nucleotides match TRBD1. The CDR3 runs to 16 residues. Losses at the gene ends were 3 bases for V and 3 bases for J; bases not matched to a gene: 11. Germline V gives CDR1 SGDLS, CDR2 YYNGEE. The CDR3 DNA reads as TGTGCCAGCAGCGGGTATAGGGGGCAATCGGACTATGGCTACACCTTC. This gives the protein CASSGYRGQSDYGYTF. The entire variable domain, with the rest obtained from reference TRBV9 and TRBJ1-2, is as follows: DSGVTQTPKHLITATGQRVTLRCSPRSGDLSVYWYQQSLDQGLQFLIQYYNGEERAKGNILERFSAQQFPDLHSELNLSSLELGDSALYFCASSGYRGQSDYGYTFGSGTRLTVV.

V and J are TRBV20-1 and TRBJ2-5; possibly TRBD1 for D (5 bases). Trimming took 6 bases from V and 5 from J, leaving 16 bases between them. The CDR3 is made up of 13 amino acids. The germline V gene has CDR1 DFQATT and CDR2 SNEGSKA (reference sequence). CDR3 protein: CSARDSAYETQYF. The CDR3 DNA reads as TGCAGTGCCCGAGACAGCGCCTACGAGACCCAGTACTTC.

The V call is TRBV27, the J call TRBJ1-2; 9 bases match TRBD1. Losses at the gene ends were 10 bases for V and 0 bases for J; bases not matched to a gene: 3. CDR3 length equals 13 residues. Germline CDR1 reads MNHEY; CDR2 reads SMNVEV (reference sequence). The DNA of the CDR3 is TGTGCCACTGGACAGGGGCCTAACTATGGCTACACCTTC. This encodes CATGQGPNYGYTF.

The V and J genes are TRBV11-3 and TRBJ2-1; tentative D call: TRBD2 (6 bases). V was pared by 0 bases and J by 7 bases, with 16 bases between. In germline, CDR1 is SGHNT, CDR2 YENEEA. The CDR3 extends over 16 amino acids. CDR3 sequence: CASSLDGARGYNEQFF. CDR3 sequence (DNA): TGTGCCAGCAGCTTAGACGGGGCTCGGGGGTATAATGAGCAGTTCTTC.

Here the CDR3 reads CAISETLAGGPGDTQYF. CDR3 DNA sequence: TGTGCCATCAGTGAAACACTAGCGGGGGGGCCAGGGGATACGCAGTATTTT. The chain couples TRBV10-3 to TRBJ2-3; TRBD2 matches 13 bases. CDR1 and CDR2 from the germline V gene are ENHRY and SYGVKD. V gave up 3 bases and J gave up 6 bases; unmatched junction bases: 9. This CDR3 is 17 amino acids long.

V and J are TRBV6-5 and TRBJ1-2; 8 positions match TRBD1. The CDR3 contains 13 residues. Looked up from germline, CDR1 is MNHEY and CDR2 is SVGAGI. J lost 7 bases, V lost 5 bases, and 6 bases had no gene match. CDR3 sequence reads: CASSPGQDFGYTF. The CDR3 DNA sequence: TGTGCCAGCAGTCCGGGACAGGACTTTGGCTACACCTTC.